This entry lists 18 T cell receptor beta chains sequenced from one sample in a study of blood T cell repertoires in COVID-19. The table came from immunoSEQ multiplex PCR; TCRdb's copy has only in-frame clones and leaves some out. The data contain some 390,000 clones, around 87% of them singletons. The sample was peripheral blood. These receptors came from a woman aged 60 to 75 with COVID-19, enrolled during active disease.

This sequence joins TRBV19 and TRBJ2-5; D not resolved. The V and J ends lost 6 bases and 1 base respectively, with 9 bases between them. Germline lookup yields CDR1 LNHDA and CDR2 SQIVND (reference sequence). CDR3 length: 13 amino acids. CDR3 sequence reads: CASSGGLQETQYF. The CDR3, as DNA: TGTGCCAGTAGCGGCGGCCTCCAAGAGACCCAGTACTTC.

The chain uses TRBV18 and TRBJ2-5, with TRBD2 as a possible D gene (5 bases). Per germline, CDR1 KGHSH and CDR2 LQKENI. This CDR3 contains 14 residues. The germline V and J ends were trimmed by 3 bases and 2 bases, with 10 bases remaining between them. Here the CDR3 reads CASSPGIDQETQYF. The CDR3 DNA is TGTGCCAGCTCACCCGGGATCGATCAAGAGACCCAGTACTTC.

The V and J genes are TRBV6-6 and TRBJ2-7; 9 bases line up with TRBD1. V was clipped by 7 bases and J by 3 bases; unmatched bases: 10. This CDR3 spans 15 amino acids. The germline gives CDR1 MNHNY, CDR2 SVGAGI (reference sequence). The CDR3 DNA follows: TGTGCCAGCACCAGCCTTAGGGGACAGGGCTACGAGCAGTACTTC. Its protein is CASTSLRGQGYEQYF.

The rearrangement uses TRBV27 and TRBJ1-1; possibly TRBD1 for D (5 bases). With 6 bases removed from V and 4 bases from J, the gap between germline ends came to 18 bases. This CDR3 spans 15 amino acids. Germline V CDR1 and CDR2: MNHEY, SMNVEV (reference sequence). The CDR3 DNA sequence: TGTGCCAGCAGGAGTATAGGGGCCGGCGGCACTGAAGCTTTCTTT. It yields the protein CASRSIGAGGTEAFF.

CDR3 in amino acids: CASTSGRQGRTDTQYF. CDR3 nucleotides: TGTGCCAGTACCTCGGGGCGACAGGGGAGGACAGATACGCAGTATTTT. The gene calls are TRBV19 and TRBJ2-3, with 8 positions matching TRBD1. The CDR3 has 16 amino acids. The J segment lost 3 bases and the V segment lost 7 bases, leaving 12 bases of the junction unmatched. Germline assignment: CDR1 LNHDA and CDR2 SQIVND (reference sequence). Drawing the rest from reference TRBV19 and TRBJ2-3, the complete variable domain is DGGITQSPKYLFRKEGQNVTLSCEQNLNHDAMYWYRQDPGQGLRLIYYSQIVNDFQKGDIAEGYSVSREKKESFPLTVTSAQKNPTAFYLCASTSGRQGRTDTQYFGPGTRLTVL.

Points on this clone: The same CDR3 is also encoded by other DNA sequences in this sample. V is TRBV28 and J is TRBJ2-2, with 7 bases lining up with TRBD2. V was pared by 3 bases and J by 0 bases, with 1 base of the junction left unmatched. This CDR3 spans 15 amino acids. Germline V gene lookup returns CDR1 MDHEN and CDR2 SYDVKM. The CDR3 here is CASSLGGTNTGELFF. CDR3 coding DNA: TGTGCCAGCAGTTTGGGGGGGACGAACACCGGGGAGCTGTTTTTT. The full variable domain, rest sourced from reference TRBV28 and TRBJ2-2, is DVKVTQSSRYLVKRTGEKVFLECVQDMDHENMFWYRQDPGLGLRLIYFSYDVKMKEKGDIPEGYSVSREKKERFSLILESASTNQTSMYLCASSLGGTNTGELFFGEGSRLTVL.

J is TRBJ1-2 and V is TRBV7-9; D call uncertain. The CDR3 covers 14 residues. Trimming took 1 base from V and 6 from J, leaving 12 bases between them. Germline V gene data show CDR1 as SEHNR and CDR2 as FQNEAQ (reference sequence). The CDR3, as DNA: TGTGCCAGCAGCTTAGGGGGAGAATTGGATGGCTACACCTTC. Amino acid sequence: CASSLGGELDGYTF.

The rearrangement joins TRBV5-6 to TRBJ2-7; perhaps TRBD2 as D (5 bases). The CDR3 has 14 amino acids. Germline-derived CDR1 and CDR2 are SGHDT and YYEEEE. Trimming stripped 3 bases from V and 6 bases from J, with 16 bases between. CDR3 protein: CASSSDRGQGEQYF. CDR3 nucleotides: TGTGCCAGCAGCTCGGACCGGGGTCAAGGCGAGCAGTACTTC.

The CDR3 loop is CASSPAFGAGGGNEQFF. In DNA form, the CDR3 reads TGCGCCAGCAGCCCAGCCTTTGGTGCGGGGGGAGGTAATGAGCAGTTCTTC. This chain joins TRBV4-1 and TRBJ2-1; 8 nucleotides align to TRBD2. Germline V gives CDR1 MGHRA, CDR2 YSYEKL. V was clipped by 4 bases and J by 7 bases; unmatched bases: 15. This CDR3 contains 17 residues.

The rearrangement joins TRBV19 to TRBJ2-1, with 7 bases fitting TRBD2. With 3 bases clipped from V and 2 bases from J, the junction kept 13 bases outside the gene matches. Looked up from germline, CDR1 is LNHDA and CDR2 is SQIVND (reference sequence). The CDR3 consists of 18 residues. The CDR3 sequence: CASSMGAGPRVPYNEQFF. The CDR3 DNA sequence: TGTGCCAGTAGTATGGGAGCGGGGCCCAGGGTGCCCTACAATGAGCAGTTCTTC.

This CDR3 reads CASSYSKSGDTIYF. CDR3 nucleotides: TGTGCCAGCAGTTACTCCAAGTCCGGGGACACCATATATTTT. V is TRBV6-5 and J is TRBJ1-3; D call uncertain. CDR1 is MNHEY, CDR2 SVGAGI, per germline. V lost 0 bases and J lost 8, with 11 bases in between. The CDR3 has 14 amino acids.

The chain has TRBV5-8 and TRBJ1-2; 8 nucleotides match TRBD1. With 6 bases clipped from V and 6 bases from J, the junction kept 16 bases outside the gene matches. The CDR3 has 16 residues. Germline CDR1 reads SGHTS; CDR2 reads YDEGEE. This CDR3 is CASTFLGQGEIHGYTF. For the CDR3, the DNA is TGTGCCAGCACCTTCCTCGGACAGGGAGAGATTCATGGCTACACCTTC.

CDR3 residues: CASSLVNRVFNTEAFF. CDR3 coding DNA: TGTGCCAGCAGCTTGGTGAACAGGGTGTTCAACACTGAAGCTTTCTTT. This rearrangement joins TRBV5-4 to TRBJ1-1, with a possible D match to TRBD1 (6 bases). The V end was cut by 0 bases, the J end by 2 bases, with 14 bases between. From germline, CDR1 is SGHNT and CDR2 YYREEE (reference sequence). The length of the CDR3 is 16 residues.

The chain employs TRBV6-5 and TRBJ1-1; 9 nucleotides agree with TRBD1. Germline CDR1 reads MNHEY; CDR2 reads SVGAGI. V was clipped by 6 bases and J by 1 base; unmatched bases: 6. This CDR3 comprises 15 residues. The chain's CDR3 is CASSRPGQGNTEAFF. CDR3 DNA: TGTGCCAGCAGCCGCCCGGGACAGGGGAACACTGAAGCTTTCTTT.

CDR3 DNA: TGTGCCAGCAGCTTGGTAGCCGCGAGGGGGTCAGGGGGAACTGAAGCTTTCTTT. It codes for CASSLVAARGSGGTEAFF. V usage is TRBV5-5 and J usage is TRBJ1-1; 7 bases match TRBD1. The CDR3 length is 18 residues. V shed 0 bases and J 5 bases; nucleotides not matched to a gene: 16. The germline V gene encodes CDR1 SGHKS and CDR2 YYEKEE (reference sequence).

The chain combines TRBV10-3 with TRBJ2-7; 9 nucleotides match TRBD2. V dropped 8 bases and J dropped 4; count of bases not matched to a gene: 12. The CDR3 extends over 15 amino acids. Per the germline V gene, CDR1 is ENHRY and CDR2 is SYGVKD. CDR3 nucleotide sequence: TGTGCCATCGCGGCGGGGGGGCCGGAAAAATACGAGCAGTACTTC. It codes for CAIAAGGPEKYEQYF.

The V and J genes are TRBV9 and TRBJ1-1; no clear D gene. V lost 0 bases, J lost 1 base, and 7 bases lay in between. This CDR3 comprises 14 residues. Germline V gene lookup returns CDR1 SGDLS and CDR2 YYNGEE. CDR3 DNA: TGTGCCAGCAGCGTAGTGGCAGGGAACACTGAAGCTTTCTTT. This codes for CASSVVAGNTEAFF.

CDR3 residues: CASSLVSGQLVDEQYF. The CDR3 DNA reads as TGTGCCAGCAGCTTGGTCTCTGGGCAGTTGGTCGACGAGCAGTACTTC. The rearrangement uses TRBV5-5 and TRBJ2-7; no clear D gene. The V end was cut by 0 bases, the J end by 5 bases, with 18 bases between. From germline, CDR1 is SGHKS and CDR2 YYEKEE (reference sequence). The CDR3 loop spans 16 amino acids.